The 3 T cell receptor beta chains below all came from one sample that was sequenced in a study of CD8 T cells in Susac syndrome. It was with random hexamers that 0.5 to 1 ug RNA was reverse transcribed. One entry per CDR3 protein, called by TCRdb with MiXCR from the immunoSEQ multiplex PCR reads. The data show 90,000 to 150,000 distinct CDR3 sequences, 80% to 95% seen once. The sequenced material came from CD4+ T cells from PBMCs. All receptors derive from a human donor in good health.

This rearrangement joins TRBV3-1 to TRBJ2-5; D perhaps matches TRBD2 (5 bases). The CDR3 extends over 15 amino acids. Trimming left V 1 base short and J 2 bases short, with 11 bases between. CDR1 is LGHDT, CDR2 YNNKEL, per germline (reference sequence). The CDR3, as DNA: TGTGCCAGCAGCCAAGTCACGGGAAGGCAAGAGACCCAGTACTTC. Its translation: CASSQVTGRQETQYF.

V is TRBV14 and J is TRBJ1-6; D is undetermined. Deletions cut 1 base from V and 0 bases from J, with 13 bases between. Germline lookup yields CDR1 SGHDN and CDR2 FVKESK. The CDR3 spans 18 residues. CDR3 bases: TGTGCCAGCAGCCAAGGGATTCGACTGAGCTCCTATAATTCACCCCTCCACTTT. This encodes CASSQGIRLSSYNSPLHF.

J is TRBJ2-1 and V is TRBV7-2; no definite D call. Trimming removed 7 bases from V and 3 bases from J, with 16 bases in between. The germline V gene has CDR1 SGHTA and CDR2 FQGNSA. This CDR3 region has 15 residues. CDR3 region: CASTRGTPGYNEQFF. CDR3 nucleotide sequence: TGTGCCAGCACCCGAGGAACCCCAGGCTACAATGAGCAGTTCTTC.